These T cell receptor beta chains were read from a single sample in a study of T-cell reconstitution after alpha-beta-depleted transplantation in children. Via MiXCR, TCRdb re-called the PCR reads, giving one row per CDR3 protein. Of about 980,000 distinct CDR3 sequences listed, about 29% are singletons. The starting material was PBMCs, mostly from graft donor cells, obtained 360 days after TCRalphabeta/CD19-depleted stem cell transplant. Source of these receptors: a boy in the first two years of life who had a stem cell transplant for SCID, so the T cells may come from the graft donor. Each CDR3 is given with its conserved first and last residue.

j_call v_call cdr3_aa
TRBJ2-3 TRBV2 CASRPEWVSTDTQYF
TRBJ1-1 TRBV5-1 CASSPQGPSVPAFF
TRBJ1-6 TRBV20-1 CSARAVGGVNSPLHF
TRBJ2-1 TRBV12-3/TRBV12-4 CASSPVRDPWSYNEQFF
TRBJ1-2 TRBV3-1 CASSQQGRGGYTF
TRBJ1-5 TRBV12-3/TRBV12-4 CASSLPADRLNQPQHF
TRBJ2-5 TRBV11-2 CASSFGRGGDETQYF
TRBJ2-3 TRBV9 CASSVGVRGASTDTQYF
TRBJ2-7 TRBV28 CASSLLSAYEQYF
TRBJ2-5 TRBV5-1 CASSPEGGPQETQYF
TRBJ2-1 TRBV20-1 CSARVRDRGNEQFF
TRBJ2-3 TRBV5-1 CASSSGSRDTQYF
TRBJ1-5 TRBV20-1 CSVRGDHQPQHF
TRBJ2-7 TRBV29-1 CSVWEDGGEQYF
TRBJ1-5 TRBV19 CASSKGTGRGGNQPQHF
TRBJ2-3 TRBV20-1 CSALRSRDTQYF
TRBJ1-5 TRBV12-3/TRBV12-4 CASSFQEYQPQHF
TRBJ1-4 TRBV10-3 CAISPRVATNEKLFF
TRBJ2-1 TRBV11-1 CASSLLVLAGAAAYNEQFF
TRBJ2-3 TRBV12-3/TRBV12-4 CASSFSGGAGSDTQYF
TRBJ2-1 TRBV12-3/TRBV12-4 CASSLGLFNEQFF
TRBJ1-1 TRBV4-1 CASSQDPQAGLTEAFF
TRBJ2-2 TRBV19 CASSILGRYSTNTGELFF
TRBJ1-2 TRBV5-4 CASSFGTYGYTF
TRBJ2-1 TRBV7-3 CASSPAPIPNNEQFF
TRBJ1-1 TRBV12-3/TRBV12-4 CASTITGARNTEAFF
TRBJ1-2 TRBV7-9 CASSFARNYGYTF
TRBJ2-3 TRBV7-9 CASSLGTGKLDTQYF
TRBJ2-1 TRBV12-3/TRBV12-4 CASSLETGYNEQFF
TRBJ1-3 TRBV3-1 CASRLQGTGNTIYF
TRBJ1-4 TRBV24-1 CATSDFGSMNEKLFF
TRBJ2-3 TRBV7-2 CASSLDWRGRTDTQYF
TRBJ2-3 TRBV12-3/TRBV12-4 CASSSLGLPVRTDTQYF
TRBJ2-1 TRBV20-1 CSASETMYNEQFF
TRBJ2-2 TRBV15 CATSRDRVMTNTGELFF
TRBJ2-1 TRBV6-1 CASVNSRSGEQFF
TRBJ2-3 TRBV5-1 CASSLVAGGRTGADTQYF
TRBJ2-3 TRBV7-2 CASSLGAVGGYTQYF
TRBJ2-1 TRBV5-6 CASTTRGLLYNEQFF
TRBJ1-2 TRBV29-1 CSVGPGRYTF
TRBJ1-1 TRBV5-6 CASSFRGPGTEAFF
TRBJ2-2 TRBV5-1 CASSGDRGSRTNTGELFF
TRBJ2-1 TRBV29-1 CSGHMGYNEQFF
TRBJ1-2 TRBV9 CASSVDWTALYGYTF
TRBJ2-7 TRBV5-6 CASSLGPTVTYEQYF
TRBJ2-4 TRBV5-1 CASSPPGQKNIQYF
TRBJ2-5 TRBV4-3 CASSQVVKGPQETQYF
TRBJ1-1 TRBV20-1 CSAERVGTEAFF
TRBJ2-7 TRBV20-1 CSASSAYEQYF
TRBJ2-2 TRBV12-3/TRBV12-4 CASILRRTGGAGGELFF